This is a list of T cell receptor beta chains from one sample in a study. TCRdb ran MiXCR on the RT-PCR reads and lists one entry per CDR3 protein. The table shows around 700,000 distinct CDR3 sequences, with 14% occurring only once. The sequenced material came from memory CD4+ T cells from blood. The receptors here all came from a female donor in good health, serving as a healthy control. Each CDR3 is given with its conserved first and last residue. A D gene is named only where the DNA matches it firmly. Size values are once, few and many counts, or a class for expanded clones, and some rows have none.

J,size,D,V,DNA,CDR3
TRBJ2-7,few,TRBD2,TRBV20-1,TGCAGTGCTGCAGGGACTAGCGTGCGGGGGGAGCAGTACTTC,CSAAGTSVRGEQYF
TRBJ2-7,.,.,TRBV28,TGTGCCAGCAGTTTAGGAGGGGGGTGGAGCGAGCAGTACTTC,CASSLGGGWSEQYF
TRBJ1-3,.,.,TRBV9,TGTGCCAGCAGCGTCAGTACGGGTGGAAACACCATATATTTT,CASSVSTGGNTIYF
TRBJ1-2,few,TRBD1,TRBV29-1,TGCAGCGCCGGGGACAGGACTCAGTATGGCTACACCTTC,CSAGDRTQYGYTF
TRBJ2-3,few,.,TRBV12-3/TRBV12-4,TGTGCCAGCAGGCCCTACGGGGCGGTCACAGATACGCAGTATTTT,CASRPYGAVTDTQYF
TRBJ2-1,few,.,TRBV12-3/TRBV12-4,TGTGCCAGCAGGCGAGGACCCGAGCAGTTCTTC,CASRRGPEQFF
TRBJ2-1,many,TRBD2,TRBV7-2,TGTGCCAGCAGCTTACCTCCTAGCGGGAGGGTGCGCAATGAGCAGTTCTTC,CASSLPPSGRVRNEQFF
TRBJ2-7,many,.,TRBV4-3,TGCGCCAGCAGCCAGGGGGCAGGTGGGGCAGACGAGCAGTACTTC,CASSQGAGGADEQYF
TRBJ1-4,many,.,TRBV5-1,TGCGCCAGCACCAGTCGGACATTAGACGAAAAACTGTTTTTT,CASTSRTLDEKLFF
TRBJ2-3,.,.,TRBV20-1,TGCAGTGCTAGAGATAGCCGGAGTAGCACAGATACGCAGTATTTT,CSARDSRSSTDTQYF
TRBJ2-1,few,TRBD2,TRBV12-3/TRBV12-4,TGTGCCAGCAGGGGGACTAGCGGGATATCGGGTGAGCAGTTCTTC,CASRGTSGISGEQFF
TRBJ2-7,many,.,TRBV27,TGTGCCAGCAACCCCGCAAGAGGGTGGGGCTACGAGCAGTACTTC,CASNPARGWGYEQYF
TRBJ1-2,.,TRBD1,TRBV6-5,TGTGCCAGCAGGTCCGGAGGACAGGGCTATGGCTACACCTTC,CASRSGGQGYGYTF
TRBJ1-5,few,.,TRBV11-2,TGTGCCAGCAACGCCGAGACAGGAAAAAATCAGCCCCAGCATTTT,CASNAETGKNQPQHF
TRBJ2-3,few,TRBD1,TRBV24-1,TGTGCCACCAGTGATTCAGGGCCCAGGGGGAGAACAGATACGCAGTATTTT,CATSDSGPRGRTDTQYF
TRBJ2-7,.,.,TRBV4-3,TGCGCCAGCAGCCAAGTCCCCCCCGGACAGGGAGGGAAGCAGTACTTC,CASSQVPPGQGGKQYF
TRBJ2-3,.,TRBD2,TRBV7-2,TGTGCCAGCAGCTTTGGGGCGGGAGTCGGGGTGAGGCAGTATTTT,CASSFGAGVGVRQYF
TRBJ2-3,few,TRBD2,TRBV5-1,TGCGCCAGCAGCTTTACCCTTAGCGGGAGCGGGACAGATACGCAGTATTTT,CASSFTLSGSGTDTQYF
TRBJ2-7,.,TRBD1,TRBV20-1,TGCAGTTCGCCCGTTACAGGGGCGTCGGGTGAGCAGTACTTC,CSSPVTGASGEQYF
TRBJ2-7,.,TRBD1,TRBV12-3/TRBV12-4,TGTGCCAGCAGCACCGGGACAGGGATATCCTACGAGCAGTACTTC,CASSTGTGISYEQYF
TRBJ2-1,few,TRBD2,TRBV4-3,TGCGCCAGCAGCCAGTCTGTAACTAGCGGGTCTTACAATGAGCAGTTCTTC,CASSQSVTSGSYNEQFF
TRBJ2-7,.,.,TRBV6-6,TGTGCCAGCAGCCTCAGGGGAGCTTTCTACGAGCAGTACTTC,CASSLRGAFYEQYF
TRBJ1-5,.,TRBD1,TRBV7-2,TGTGCCAGCAGCTTATTGGGACAGGGAAGCAATCAGCCCCAGCATTTT,CASSLLGQGSNQPQHF
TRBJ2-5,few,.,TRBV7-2,TGTGCCAGCAGCTCATACGGACAGCAAGAGGCCCAGTACTTC,CASSSYGQQEAQYF
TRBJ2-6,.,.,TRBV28,TGTGCCAGCAGCCCTGGGGAGAGATACTCTGGGGCCAACGTCCTGACTTTC,CASSPGERYSGANVLTF
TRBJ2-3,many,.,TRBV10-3,TGTGCCACCGGGCGAGGGTCAGGGCAATTCACAGATACGCAGTATTTT,CATGRGSGQFTDTQYF
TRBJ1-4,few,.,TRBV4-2,TGTGCCAGCAGCCCCACCAACGGTCCTAATGAAAAACTGTTTTTT,CASSPTNGPNEKLFF